A selection of T cell receptor beta chains follows, all from one sample in a study of blood T cell repertoires in COVID-19. Libraries were prepared by immunoSEQ multiplex PCR; TCRdb keeps only in-frame clonotypes and omits some of them. The sample has around 110,000 clones, over 75% seen once. The sample comprised peripheral blood. These receptors were taken from a human donor with active COVID-19. The donor label of this sample is uncertain. The CDR3 runs from the conserved cysteine through the conserved F or W. The D gene is left open where the match is weak. A clone size is listed for some rows: how often the clone was seen (once, few, many), or a class if it is expanded.

d_call j_call v_call clone_size cdr3_nt cdr3_aa
. TRBJ2-3 TRBV5-4 . TGTGCCAGCAGCTTGGTAGGGGGAGGCACAGATACGCAGTATTTT CASSLVGGGTDTQYF
. TRBJ2-1 TRBV7-9 . TGTGCCACCCTAGCTAACCAGCGGGCCGACTCCTACAATGAGCAGTTCTTC CATLANQRADSYNEQFF
. TRBJ1-2 TRBV12-3/TRBV12-4 . TGTGCCAGCAGTACCCCCGAGAACTATGGCTACACCTTC CASSTPENYGYTF
TRBD1 TRBJ1-5 TRBV6-2/TRBV6-3 once TGTGCCAGCAGTTACGGGGACAGGGTCAATCAGCCCCAGCATTTT CASSYGDRVNQPQHF
TRBD1 TRBJ2-2 TRBV27 . TGTGCCAGCAGAGGGACAGTCGGTACCGGGGAGCTGTTTTTT CASRGTVGTGELFF
TRBD2 TRBJ2-5 TRBV5-1 . TGCGCCAGCAGCTTCGGGGGGGCCTCCTTCTCTGAGACCCAGTACTTC CASSFGGASFSETQYF
TRBD1 TRBJ2-1 TRBV27 . TGTGCCAGCAGTATCACAGGGGGCGGTGAGCAGTTCTTC CASSITGGGEQFF
. TRBJ2-2 TRBV11-2 . TGTGCCAGCAGCTATCAGGGGTGGCACACCGGGGAGCTGTTTTTT CASSYQGWHTGELFF
TRBD2 TRBJ2-3 TRBV19 . TGTGCCAGTAGTACGACCGTACTAGCGGGGGAAATCACAGATACGCAGTATTTT CASSTTVLAGEITDTQYF
. TRBJ1-3 TRBV7-2 . TGTGCCAGCAGCTTAGTTTTAGGGGCCTTCTCTGGAAACACCATATATTTT CASSLVLGAFSGNTIYF
TRBD1 TRBJ2-5 TRBV5-6 . TGTGCCAGCAGCTCCATGGGGACAGGGGGCCAAGAGACCCAGTACTTC CASSSMGTGGQETQYF
TRBD1 TRBJ2-3 TRBV3-1/TRBV3-2 . TGTGCCAGCAGCCAAGGACAGGGAGGCACAGATACGCAGTATTTT CASSQGQGGTDTQYF
. TRBJ2-1 TRBV6-5 . TGTGCCAGCAGTTTCTACTTGAGCAATGAGCAGTTCTTC CASSFYLSNEQFF
. TRBJ1-3 TRBV18 once TGTGCCAGCTCACCACCTCGGGACTCTGGAAACACCATATATTTT CASSPPRDSGNTIYF
. TRBJ1-5 TRBV2 . TGTGCCAGCAGTGTGTTATCGGGGAATCAGCCCCAGCATTTT CASSVLSGNQPQHF
TRBD1 TRBJ2-5 TRBV25-1 . TGTGCCAGCAGTGACTTCGGACAGGGGGCGGCTCGGGAGACCCAGTACTTC CASSDFGQGAARETQYF
. TRBJ2-7 TRBV6-6 . TGTGCCACCAAAGACTACAACTCCTACGAGCAGTACTTC CATKDYNSYEQYF
. TRBJ2-3 TRBV2 once TGTGCCAGCAGTGGAGGTGCCAGCACAGATACGCAGTATTTT CASSGGASTDTQYF